A selection of T cell receptor beta chains follows, all from one sample in a study of blood T cell repertoires in COVID-19. The data were produced by immunoSEQ multiplex PCR, yet TCRdb's version contains in-frame clones alone and is incomplete. This table has about 220,000 clones, over 65% appearing once. Sequencing was done on a sample of PBMCs or T cells enriched from blood (not recorded which). The origin of the receptors is an older woman who had recovered from COVID-19. The CDR3 runs from the conserved cysteine through the conserved F or W.

TRBV4-2	TRBJ1-3	CASSQEDTGIRSGNTIYF
TRBV7-7	TRBJ2-7	CASSLDGGTGAHEQYF
TRBV15	TRBJ2-7	CATSREGTGGGLDEQYF
TRBV27	TRBJ2-2	CASSLSATANTGELFF
TRBV9	TRBJ2-3	CASSVVGDPGTDTQYF
TRBV7-9	TRBJ1-5	CASSLGQENQPQHF
TRBV18	TRBJ1-1	CASTGQGVGTEAFF
TRBV2	TRBJ2-1	CASRMTSGGYNEQFF
TRBV5-6	TRBJ2-5	CASRFLGTGTKETQYF
TRBV10-3	TRBJ2-7	CAISGPMDRGSEQYF
TRBV19	TRBJ1-6	CASSQGANYNSPLHF
TRBV5-8	TRBJ2-1	CASSSGLAASYNEQFF
TRBV10-3	TRBJ2-7	CAISESVGRNEQYF
TRBV18	TRBJ1-3	CASSEGGAGNTIYF
TRBV12-5	TRBJ2-3	CASGLARTASTDTQYF
TRBV2	TRBJ2-1	CASGRGSYNEQFF
TRBV19	TRBJ1-6	CASSDGYYNSPLHF
TRBV5-4	TRBJ1-2	CASSWVDRNYGYTF
TRBV4-2	TRBJ1-2	CASSQLGVGQGSGYTF
TRBV5-4	TRBJ1-6	CASSDRDRGNYNSPLHF
TRBV2	TRBJ1-2	CASSEVWQGASGYTF
TRBV2	TRBJ2-2	CASKDRRNTGELFF
TRBV6-1	TRBJ2-5	CASSEGTYVPDETQYF
TRBV27	TRBJ2-6	CASSFTPLTGANVLTF
TRBV10-3	TRBJ2-3	CAISELASGGGGFTDTQYF
TRBV5-6	TRBJ2-2	CASSFRAGTGELFF
TRBV27	TRBJ1-3	CASSQQGLRGNTIYF
TRBV6-5	TRBJ2-7	CASIGSSGLSYEQYF
TRBV24-1	TRBJ2-5	CATSEGGSGRGFETQYF
TRBV10-3	TRBJ2-7	CAIEPSGGQYEQYF
TRBV29-1	TRBJ1-5	CSVGSQGGQPQHF
TRBV2	TRBJ2-1	CASSDPGLAGSNEQFF
TRBV6-5	TRBJ2-7	CASLGGTTYEQYF
TRBV11-2	TRBJ2-1	CASSLGSNNEQFF
TRBV11-3	TRBJ2-1	CASSLAPGNNEQFF
TRBV5-4	TRBJ2-1	CASSLFPQNYNEQFF
TRBV5-1	TRBJ2-6	CASESVSGANVLTF
TRBV5-4	TRBJ1-1	CASSATGGDTEAFF
TRBV5-1	TRBJ1-6	CASSFRDISNSPLHF